The rows below give T cell receptor beta chains drawn from one sample of a study of T cells in tumors after PD-1 blockade. The table came from immunoSEQ multiplex PCR; TCRdb's copy has only in-frame clones and leaves some out. Altogether approximately 63,000 clones are present, about 74% being singletons, with the ten largest covering approximately 4.5%. The sequences come from PBMCs, collected after anti-PD-1 treatment. The receptors originated from a human donor with basal cell carcinoma. The conserved cysteine and the conserved F or W are not part of the CDR3 here. Fields, in order: V gene, CDR3 protein.

v_call: TRBV7-9
cdr3_aa: ASSSGQGSSPLH

v_call: TRBV6-6
cdr3_aa: ASSYSMPGNTDTQY

v_call: TRBV2
cdr3_aa: ASSVFGAGEQY

v_call: TRBV6-5
cdr3_aa: ASSSGTQDYGYT

v_call: TRBV27
cdr3_aa: ASSSSGVGYT

v_call: TRBV24-1
cdr3_aa: ATSDGRATGELF

v_call: TRBV4-1
cdr3_aa: ASSQGDFNYGYT

v_call: TRBV30
cdr3_aa: AWSVQLNTEAF

v_call: TRBV6-6
cdr3_aa: ASSPGGTVNEKLF

v_call: TRBV19
cdr3_aa: ASSIETGAAYEQY

v_call: TRBV2
cdr3_aa: ASRIGNRQVNQETQY

v_call: TRBV7-8
cdr3_aa: ASSLSGVGEQY

v_call: TRBV5-5
cdr3_aa: ASSLGLYSNQPQH

v_call: TRBV10-2
cdr3_aa: ASREAGGLDTQY

v_call: TRBV5-6
cdr3_aa: ASSLVRDAETQY

v_call: TRBV5-1
cdr3_aa: ASSLSGGGVNEQF

v_call: TRBV18
cdr3_aa: ASSKAAGGTDTQY

v_call: TRBV30
cdr3_aa: AWTWEGEAF

v_call: TRBV19
cdr3_aa: ASTASGGSNQPQH

v_call: TRBV5-6
cdr3_aa: ASSVGQANTEAF

v_call: TRBV10-2
cdr3_aa: ASSEMTGGTDTQY

v_call: TRBV4-1
cdr3_aa: ASSRPSGARFTNTEAF

v_call: TRBV4-1
cdr3_aa: ASSQVNLGFVTEAF

v_call: TRBV6-5
cdr3_aa: ASRLTGTTYEQY

v_call: TRBV16
cdr3_aa: ASSQSLAGQGEKLF

v_call: TRBV2
cdr3_aa: ASSYSPGGTSGGASDTQY

v_call: TRBV7-2
cdr3_aa: ASSAPGTSYEQF

v_call: TRBV5-6
cdr3_aa: ASSFQRGAPFTDTQY

v_call: TRBV6-5
cdr3_aa: ASSYAPQRGRGEQF

v_call: TRBV12-3/TRBV12-4
cdr3_aa: ASSLRGANVLT

v_call: TRBV9
cdr3_aa: ASSVTGTSDYEQY

v_call: TRBV7-9
cdr3_aa: ASSLGSGGRNTGELF

v_call: TRBV29-1
cdr3_aa: SGSTGPAYEQH

v_call: TRBV6-5
cdr3_aa: ASRRSGATYNEQF

v_call: TRBV5-1
cdr3_aa: ASSFTSGEGETQY

v_call: TRBV19
cdr3_aa: ASSATGTREQY

v_call: TRBV6-5
cdr3_aa: ASSYSGRGMDGYT

v_call: TRBV14
cdr3_aa: ASSQVGTSRGETQY

v_call: TRBV5-1
cdr3_aa: ASRTGFVNTEAF

v_call: TRBV7-9
cdr3_aa: ASSLAGTQETQY

v_call: TRBV3-1/TRBV3-2
cdr3_aa: ASSQGSGGRNTQY

v_call: TRBV7-9
cdr3_aa: ASSRGGTEAF

v_call: TRBV5-6
cdr3_aa: ASSFSTGGRETQY

v_call: TRBV15
cdr3_aa: ATSIQIQETQY

v_call: TRBV5-1
cdr3_aa: ASSSGTGPTEAF

v_call: TRBV27
cdr3_aa: ASSLSSPYEQY

v_call: TRBV11-3
cdr3_aa: ASSLGATSTDTQY

v_call: TRBV7-8
cdr3_aa: ASSKTSKGTESYGYT

v_call: TRBV2
cdr3_aa: ASREAYNSPLH

v_call: TRBV7-9
cdr3_aa: ASSLGIAGAGDTQY

v_call: TRBV7-9
cdr3_aa: ATFRDGSYEQY

v_call: TRBV20-1
cdr3_aa: SASAQGFTNEKLF

v_call: TRBV3-1/TRBV3-2
cdr3_aa: ASSQVWREDTQY

v_call: TRBV21-1
cdr3_aa: ASSNVVSGEQF

v_call: TRBV30
cdr3_aa: AWTNGGRNQETQY

v_call: TRBV28
cdr3_aa: ASHFGERGPYGYT

v_call: TRBV5-1
cdr3_aa: ASSGFGTGQETQY

v_call: TRBV30
cdr3_aa: AWNVKMNTEAF